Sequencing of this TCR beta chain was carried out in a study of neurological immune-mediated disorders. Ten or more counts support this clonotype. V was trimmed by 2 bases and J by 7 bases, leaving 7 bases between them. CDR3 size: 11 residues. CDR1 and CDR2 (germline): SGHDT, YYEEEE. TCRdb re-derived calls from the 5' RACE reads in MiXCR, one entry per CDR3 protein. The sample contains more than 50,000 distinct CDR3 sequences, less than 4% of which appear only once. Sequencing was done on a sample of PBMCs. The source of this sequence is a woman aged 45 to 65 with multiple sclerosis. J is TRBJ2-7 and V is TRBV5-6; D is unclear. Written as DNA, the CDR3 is TGTGCCAGCAGCTTCCGGCGGGAGCAGTACTTC. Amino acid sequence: CASSFRREQYF.